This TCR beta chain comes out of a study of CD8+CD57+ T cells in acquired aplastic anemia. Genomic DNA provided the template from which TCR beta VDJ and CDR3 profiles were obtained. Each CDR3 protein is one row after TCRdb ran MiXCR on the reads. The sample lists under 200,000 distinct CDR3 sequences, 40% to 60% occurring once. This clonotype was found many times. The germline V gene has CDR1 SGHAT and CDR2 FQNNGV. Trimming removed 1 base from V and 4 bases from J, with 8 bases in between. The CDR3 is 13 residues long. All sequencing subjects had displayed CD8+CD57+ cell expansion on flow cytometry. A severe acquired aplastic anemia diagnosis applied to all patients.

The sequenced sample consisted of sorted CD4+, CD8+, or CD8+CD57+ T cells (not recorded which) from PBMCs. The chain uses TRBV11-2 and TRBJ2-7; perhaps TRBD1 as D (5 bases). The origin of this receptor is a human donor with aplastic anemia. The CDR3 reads CASSLGSGYEQYF. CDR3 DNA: TGTGCCAGCAGCTTAGGGTCAGGGTACGAGCAGTACTTC.